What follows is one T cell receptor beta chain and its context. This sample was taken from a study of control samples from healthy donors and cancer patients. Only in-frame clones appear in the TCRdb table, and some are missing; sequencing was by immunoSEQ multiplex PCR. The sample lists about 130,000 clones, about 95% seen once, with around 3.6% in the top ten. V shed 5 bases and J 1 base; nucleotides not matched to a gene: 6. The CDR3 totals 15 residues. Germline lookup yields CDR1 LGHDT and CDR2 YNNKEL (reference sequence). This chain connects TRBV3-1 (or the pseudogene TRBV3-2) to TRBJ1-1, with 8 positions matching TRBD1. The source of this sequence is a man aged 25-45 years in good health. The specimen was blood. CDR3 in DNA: TGTGCCAGCAGCTACGGACAGGGCCGGAACACTGAAGCTTTCTTT. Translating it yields CASSYGQGRNTEAFF.